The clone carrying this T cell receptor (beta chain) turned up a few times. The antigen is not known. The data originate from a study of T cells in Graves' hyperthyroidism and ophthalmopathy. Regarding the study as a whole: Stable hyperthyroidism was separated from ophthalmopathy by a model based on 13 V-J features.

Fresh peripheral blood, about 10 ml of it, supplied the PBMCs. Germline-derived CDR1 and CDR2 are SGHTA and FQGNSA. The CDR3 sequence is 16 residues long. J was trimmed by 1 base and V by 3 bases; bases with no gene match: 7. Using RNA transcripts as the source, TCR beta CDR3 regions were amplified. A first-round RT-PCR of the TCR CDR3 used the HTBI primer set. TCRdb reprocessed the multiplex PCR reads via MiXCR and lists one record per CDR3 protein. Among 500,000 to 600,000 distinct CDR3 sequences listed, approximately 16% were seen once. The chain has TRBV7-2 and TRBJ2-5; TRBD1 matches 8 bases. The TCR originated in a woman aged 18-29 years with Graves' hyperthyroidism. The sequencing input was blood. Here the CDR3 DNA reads TGTGCCAGCAGCTTCCCGGGACAGGTCGGCCAAGAGACCCAGTACTTC. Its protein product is CASSFPGQVGQETQYF.